This T cell receptor beta chain was sequenced in a study of identical twins. This CDR3 is built from 16 residues. Trimming cost V 4 bases and J 3 bases, with 16 bases left between them. The germline V gene has CDR1 SGHRS and CDR2 YFSETQ. MiXCR was run by TCRdb on the 5' RACE reads, yielding one entry per CDR3 protein. Here the sample spans just over 500,000 distinct CDR3 sequences, less than 25% being singletons. The data also belong to a second study, concerning T cells expressing NK-cell markers. Per that paper: The study drew TCR beta repertoires from sorted CD3+CD56+NKG2C+, CD3+CD56+NKG2C- and CD3+CD56-NKG2C+ T cells. In several experiments, sorting was restricted to alpha-beta TCR T cells by an anti-gamma-delta TCR antibody. In a group of several donors, dominant NKG2C+ clonotypes represented roughly 1.0-8% of CD8+ T cells. The same clonotypes also predominated in the CD3+CD56-NKG2C+ fraction of a handful of donors.

This clonotype originated in a young woman in good health. The sample taken for sequencing was CD4+ T cells sorted from blood. This chain connects TRBV5-1 to TRBJ2-2, with D perhaps matching TRBD1 or TRBD2 (6 bases each). The CDR3 spells CASSPSGALDTGELFF. The CDR3 DNA follows: TGCGCCAGCAGCCCGTCGGGGGCGTTGGACACCGGGGAGCTGTTTTTT.